A selection of T cell receptor beta chains follows, all from one sample in a study of control samples from healthy donors and cancer patients. Assay: immunoSEQ multiplex PCR; the TCRdb copy retains only in-frame clones and omits some. Here the sample spans approximately 140,000 clones, roughly 93% being singletons. Sequencing input: blood. All receptors come from a man between 18 and 29 years old in good health. Each CDR3 is given with its conserved first and last residue. A D gene is named only where the DNA matches it firmly. A clone size is listed for some rows: how often the clone was seen (once, few, many), or a class if it is expanded.

size: -
D: TRBD2
V: TRBV13
J: TRBJ2-3
CDR3: CASSTRLAGLTDTQYF
DNA: TGTGCCAGCAGCACACGACTAGCGGGGTTAACAGATACGCAGTATTTT

size: -
D: -
V: TRBV9
J: TRBJ2-1
CDR3: CASSVAAGRGAYNEQFF
DNA: TGTGCCAGCAGCGTAGCCGCGGGCCGGGGAGCCTACAATGAGCAGTTCTTC

size: -
D: -
V: TRBV27
J: TRBJ1-3
CDR3: CASSFSVGNTIYF
DNA: TGTGCCAGCAGTTTTTCGGTGGGAAACACCATATATTTT

size: -
D: TRBD2
V: TRBV9
J: TRBJ2-1
CDR3: CASSVAGSGRRYDEQFF
DNA: TGTGCCAGCAGCGTAGCTGGTAGCGGGAGAAGGTACGATGAGCAGTTCTTC

size: -
D: TRBD1
V: TRBV6-6
J: TRBJ1-2
CDR3: CATRDRANYGYTF
DNA: TGTGCCACCCGGGACAGGGCCAACTATGGCTACACCTTC

size: -
D: -
V: TRBV6-6
J: TRBJ2-7
CDR3: CASSYSKDDLSYEQYF
DNA: TGTGCCAGCAGTTACTCTAAGGACGATCTCTCCTACGAGCAGTACTTC

size: -
D: -
V: TRBV7-9
J: TRBJ2-1
CDR3: CASSLGGYEQFF
DNA: TGTGCCAGCAGCTTAGGGGGCTATGAGCAGTTCTTC

size: -
D: -
V: TRBV2
J: TRBJ2-2
CDR3: CASGRSLWGELFF
DNA: TGTGCCAGCGGCAGGTCGCTCTGGGGAGAGCTGTTTTTT

size: -
D: -
V: TRBV7-9
J: TRBJ2-2
CDR3: CASSWGLGNTGELFF
DNA: TGTGCCAGCAGCTGGGGACTTGGGAACACCGGGGAGCTGTTTTTT

size: -
D: TRBD1
V: TRBV27
J: TRBJ2-7
CDR3: CASSPRTGGYEQYF
DNA: TGTGCCAGCAGTCCCCGGACAGGCGGCTACGAGCAGTACTTC

size: -
D: -
V: TRBV15
J: TRBJ2-3
CDR3: CATSRGRGTDTQYF
DNA: TGTGCCACCAGCAGAGGCAGGGGAACAGATACGCAGTATTTT

size: -
D: -
V: TRBV6-6
J: TRBJ1-2
CDR3: CASSYSSGMRDGYTF
DNA: TGTGCCAGCAGTTACTCGTCAGGGATGAGGGATGGCTACACCTTC

size: -
D: -
V: TRBV6-5
J: TRBJ1-5
CDR3: CASSPALGDQPQHF
DNA: TGTGCCAGCAGCCCGGCCCTAGGCGATCAGCCCCAGCATTTT

size: -
D: -
V: TRBV15
J: TRBJ2-7
CDR3: CATSPSVSRYEQYF
DNA: TGTGCCACCAGCCCAAGCGTTTCCCGCTACGAGCAGTACTTC

size: -
D: -
V: TRBV5-4
J: TRBJ1-3
CDR3: CASSLDAGSGNTIYF
DNA: TGTGCCAGCAGCCTGGACGCAGGCTCTGGAAACACCATATATTTT

size: -
D: TRBD1
V: TRBV9
J: TRBJ2-2
CDR3: CASSLRQGRGELFF
DNA: TGTGCCAGCAGCCTTCGACAGGGCCGCGGGGAGCTGTTTTTT

size: -
D: TRBD1
V: TRBV11-3
J: TRBJ1-1
CDR3: CASSQVRGTEAFF
DNA: TGTGCCAGCAGCCAGGTCAGGGGGACTGAAGCTTTCTTT

size: once
D: TRBD1
V: TRBV19
J: TRBJ2-7
CDR3: CASSSGTDYEQYF
DNA: TGTGCCAGTAGTTCCGGGACAGATTACGAGCAGTACTTC

size: -
D: -
V: TRBV28
J: TRBJ2-1
CDR3: CASSSREYNEQFF
DNA: TGTGCCAGCAGTTCAAGGGAATACAATGAGCAGTTCTTC

size: -
D: -
V: TRBV7-8
J: TRBJ1-5
CDR3: CASSPPGSNQPQHF
DNA: TGTGCCAGCAGCCCGCCCGGGAGCAATCAGCCCCAGCATTTT

size: -
D: -
V: TRBV28
J: TRBJ1-2
CDR3: CASSLDGYGYTF
DNA: TGTGCCAGCAGTCTGGACGGCTATGGCTACACCTTC

size: -
D: TRBD2
V: TRBV27
J: TRBJ2-1
CDR3: CASPRGGINEQFF
DNA: TGTGCCAGCCCCCGGGGGGGGATCAATGAGCAGTTCTTC

size: -
D: -
V: TRBV13
J: TRBJ2-2
CDR3: CASSSRKTLRTGELFF
DNA: TGTGCCAGCAGCTCCCGAAAGACACTGAGGACCGGGGAGCTGTTTTTT

size: -
D: -
V: TRBV11-2
J: TRBJ2-7
CDR3: CASSLVRGAAYEQYF
DNA: TGTGCCAGCAGCTTAGTAAGGGGGGCAGCCTACGAGCAGTACTTC

size: -
D: -
V: TRBV5-4
J: TRBJ2-3
CDR3: CASSLAGSVTDTQYF
DNA: TGTGCCAGCAGCCTAGCAGGGTCAGTAACAGATACGCAGTATTTT

size: once
D: -
V: TRBV5-5
J: TRBJ1-1
CDR3: CASSLKRVARTEAFF
DNA: TGTGCCAGCAGCTTGAAAAGGGTAGCCCGGACTGAAGCTTTCTTT

size: once
D: -
V: TRBV29-1
J: TRBJ2-2
CDR3: CSVRPDTGELFF
DNA: TGCAGCGTTCGGCCGGACACCGGGGAGCTGTTTTTT

size: -
D: TRBD2
V: TRBV9
J: TRBJ2-7
CDR3: CASSGGTSGGFEQYF
DNA: TGTGCCAGCAGCGGGGGAACTAGCGGGGGTTTCGAGCAGTACTTC

size: -
D: -
V: TRBV5-1
J: TRBJ2-5
CDR3: CASAGQGRETQYF
DNA: TGCGCCAGCGCGGGGCAGGGAAGGGAGACCCAGTACTTC

size: -
D: -
V: TRBV7-8
J: TRBJ1-1
CDR3: CASSLTDKNTEAFF
DNA: TGTGCCAGCAGCCTTACGGACAAGAACACTGAAGCTTTCTTT

size: -
D: -
V: TRBV7-6
J: TRBJ2-3
CDR3: CASSLTPADTQYF
DNA: TGTGCCAGCAGCTTGACCCCAGCGGATACGCAGTATTTT

size: -
D: TRBD2
V: TRBV5-1
J: TRBJ2-3
CDR3: CASSLGEGFDTQYF
DNA: TGCGCCAGCAGCTTGGGGGAGGGCTTTGATACGCAGTATTTT

size: -
D: -
V: TRBV4-1
J: TRBJ2-7
CDR3: CASSQVRGPDYEQYF
DNA: TGCGCCAGCAGCCAAGTTCGGGGGCCAGATTACGAGCAGTACTTC

size: -
D: -
V: TRBV11-2
J: TRBJ1-3
CDR3: CASSPPSSGNTIYF
DNA: TGTGCCAGCAGCCCGCCGAGCTCTGGAAACACCATATATTTT

size: -
D: -
V: TRBV28
J: TRBJ2-1
CDR3: CASTAPMGSYNEQFF
DNA: TGTGCCAGCACTGCACCAATGGGCTCCTACAATGAGCAGTTCTTC

size: -
D: TRBD2
V: TRBV7-9
J: TRBJ2-1
CDR3: CASSPALAGLNEQFF
DNA: TGTGCCAGCAGCCCCGCACTAGCGGGACTCAATGAGCAGTTCTTC

size: -
D: -
V: TRBV14
J: TRBJ2-1
CDR3: CASSGSRYNEQFF
DNA: TGTGCCAGCAGCGGGAGTAGGTACAATGAGCAGTTCTTC

size: -
D: -
V: TRBV12-3/TRBV12-4
J: TRBJ2-1
CDR3: CASSPPYNEQFF
DNA: TGTGCCAGCAGCCCCCCGTACAATGAGCAGTTCTTC

size: -
D: -
V: TRBV7-9
J: TRBJ1-5
CDR3: CASSFVANQPQHF
DNA: TGTGCCAGCAGCTTCGTAGCCAATCAGCCCCAGCATTTT

size: -
D: -
V: TRBV4-3
J: TRBJ1-2
CDR3: CASSQDSRTVYGYTF
DNA: TGCGCCAGCAGCCAAGATTCTAGGACTGTCTATGGCTACACCTTC

size: -
D: -
V: TRBV11-2
J: TRBJ2-2
CDR3: CASSLGGHTGELFF
DNA: TGTGCCAGCAGCTTAGGGGGGCATACCGGGGAGCTGTTTTTT

size: -
D: TRBD2
V: TRBV7-7
J: TRBJ2-5
CDR3: CAISGGRQETQYF
DNA: TGTGCTATCTCGGGGGGGAGGCAAGAGACCCAGTACTTC

size: -
D: TRBD1
V: TRBV9
J: TRBJ1-4
CDR3: CASRGTENEKLFF
DNA: TGTGCCAGCCGGGGGACAGAGAATGAAAAACTGTTTTTT

size: -
D: -
V: TRBV6-4
J: TRBJ2-3
CDR3: CASSDNPGASTDTQYF
DNA: TGTGCCAGCAGTGACAATCCCGGCGCGAGCACAGATACGCAGTATTTT

size: -
D: TRBD2
V: TRBV9
J: TRBJ2-5
CDR3: CASSASGSSGSWETQYF
DNA: TGTGCCAGCAGCGCCTCGGGAAGTAGCGGGAGCTGGGAGACCCAGTACTTC

size: few
D: TRBD1
V: TRBV11-2
J: TRBJ1-5
CDR3: CASSLGTGPRQPQHF
DNA: TGTGCCAGCAGCTTAGGGACAGGGCCTCGACAGCCCCAGCATTTT

size: -
D: -
V: TRBV6-2/TRBV6-3
J: TRBJ1-2
CDR3: CASSLTDYGYTF
DNA: TGTGCCAGCAGTCTAACGGACTATGGCTACACCTTC

size: -
D: TRBD1
V: TRBV14
J: TRBJ2-2
CDR3: CASSPRQGWSGELFF
DNA: TGTGCCAGCAGCCCTCGACAGGGATGGTCCGGGGAGCTGTTTTTT

size: -
D: -
V: TRBV7-8
J: TRBJ2-1
CDR3: CASSLGGALYNEQFF
DNA: TGTGCCAGCAGCCTAGGGGGGGCCCTCTACAATGAGCAGTTCTTC

size: once
D: -
V: TRBV3-1/TRBV3-2
J: TRBJ2-3
CDR3: CASSPGLDRGERNTQYF
DNA: TGTGCCAGCAGCCCGGGACTGGACCGGGGTGAAAGAAATACGCAGTATTTT

size: -
D: TRBD1
V: TRBV30
J: TRBJ1-1
CDR3: CAWSRTGEHLKFF
DNA: TGTGCCTGGAGTCGAACAGGGGAGCATCTTAAGTTCTTT

size: -
D: -
V: TRBV4-2
J: TRBJ2-3
CDR3: CASSQDTEGGFVDTQYF
DNA: TGTGCCAGCAGCCAAGATACTGAGGGGGGGTTCGTAGATACGCAGTATTTT

size: -
D: -
V: TRBV11-2
J: TRBJ2-1
CDR3: CASSSRKETPSYNEQFF
DNA: TGTGCCAGCAGCTCCAGGAAAGAGACGCCTTCCTACAATGAGCAGTTCTTC

size: -
D: -
V: TRBV11-2
J: TRBJ1-2
CDR3: CASSRTRDAGGYTF
DNA: TGTGCCAGCAGCAGAACTAGGGACGCAGGTGGCTACACCTTC

size: -
D: TRBD1
V: TRBV10-2
J: TRBJ1-1
CDR3: CASSESSSGGGWNTEAFF
DNA: TGCGCCAGCAGTGAAAGTTCGTCAGGGGGTGGATGGAACACTGAAGCTTTCTTT